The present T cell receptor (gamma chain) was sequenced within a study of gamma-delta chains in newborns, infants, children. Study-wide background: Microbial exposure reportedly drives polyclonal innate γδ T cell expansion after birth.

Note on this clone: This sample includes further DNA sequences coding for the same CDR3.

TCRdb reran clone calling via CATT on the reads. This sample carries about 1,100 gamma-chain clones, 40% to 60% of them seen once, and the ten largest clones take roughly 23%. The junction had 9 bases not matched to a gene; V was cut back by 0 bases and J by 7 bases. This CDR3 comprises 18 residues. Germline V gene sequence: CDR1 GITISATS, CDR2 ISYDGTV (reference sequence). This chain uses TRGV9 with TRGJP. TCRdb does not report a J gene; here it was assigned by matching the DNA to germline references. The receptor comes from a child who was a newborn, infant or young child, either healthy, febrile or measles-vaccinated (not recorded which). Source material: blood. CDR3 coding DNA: TGTGCCTTGTGGGAGGTGCCCCACCACGAGTTGGGCAAAAAAATCAAGGTATTT. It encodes CALWEVPHHELGKKIKVF.